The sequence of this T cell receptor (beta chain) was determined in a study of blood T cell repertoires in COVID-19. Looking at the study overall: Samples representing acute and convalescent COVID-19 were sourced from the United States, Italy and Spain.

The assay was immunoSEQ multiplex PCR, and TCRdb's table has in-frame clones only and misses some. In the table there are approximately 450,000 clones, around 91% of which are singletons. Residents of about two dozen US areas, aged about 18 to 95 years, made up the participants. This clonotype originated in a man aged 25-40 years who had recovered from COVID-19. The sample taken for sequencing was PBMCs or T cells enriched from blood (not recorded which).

CDR3 protein: CASMLGGTQPQHF. The CDR3, as DNA: TGTGCCAGCATGCTGGGAGGGACTCAGCCCCAGCATTTT. The J gene is TRBJ1-5, the V gene TRBV28; maybe TRBD1 (5 bases). This CDR3 has 13 residues. V was cut by 7 bases and J by 6 bases, with 13 bases left in between. CDR1 is MDHEN and CDR2 is SYDVKM in the germline V gene.